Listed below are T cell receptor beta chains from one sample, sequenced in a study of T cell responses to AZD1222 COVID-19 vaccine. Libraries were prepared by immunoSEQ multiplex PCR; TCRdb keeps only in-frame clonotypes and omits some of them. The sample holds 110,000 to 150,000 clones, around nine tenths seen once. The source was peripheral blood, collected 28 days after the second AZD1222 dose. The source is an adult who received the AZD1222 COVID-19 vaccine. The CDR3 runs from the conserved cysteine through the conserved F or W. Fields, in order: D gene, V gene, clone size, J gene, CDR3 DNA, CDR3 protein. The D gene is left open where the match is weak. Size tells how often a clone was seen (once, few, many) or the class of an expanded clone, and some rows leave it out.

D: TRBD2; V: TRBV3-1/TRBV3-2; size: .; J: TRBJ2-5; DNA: TGTGCCAGCAGACTCGAGGGAGGGGATGTTTGGGAGACCCAGTACTTC; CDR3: CASRLEGGDVWETQYF
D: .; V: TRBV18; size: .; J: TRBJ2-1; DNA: TGTGCCAGCTCAACCGAACTCAATGAGCAGTTCTTC; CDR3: CASSTELNEQFF
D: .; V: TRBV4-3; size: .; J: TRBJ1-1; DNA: TGCGCCAGCAGCCAAGATCTAATTCGGGGTCTGGCTTTCTTT; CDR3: CASSQDLIRGLAFF
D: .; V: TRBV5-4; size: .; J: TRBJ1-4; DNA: TGTGCCAGCAGCTTGGGGGCAGGCCCTACCTCTGAAAAACTGTTTTTT; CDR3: CASSLGAGPTSEKLFF
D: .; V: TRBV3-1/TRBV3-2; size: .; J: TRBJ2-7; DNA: TGTGCCAGCAGTCACTCCTACGAGCAGTACTTC; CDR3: CASSHSYEQYF
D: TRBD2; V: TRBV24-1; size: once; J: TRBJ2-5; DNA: TGTGCCACCAGTGAAGGGGAGGGAACCCGAGCCCAGTACTTC; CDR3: CATSEGEGTRAQYF
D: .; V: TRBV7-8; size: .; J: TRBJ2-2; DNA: TGTGCCAGCAGCTCAAGGGACCCGTCCACCGGGGAGCTGTTTTTT; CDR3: CASSSRDPSTGELFF
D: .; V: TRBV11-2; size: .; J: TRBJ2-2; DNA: TGTGCCAGCAGCTTGACTGGTACGAACACCGGGGAGCTGTTTTTT; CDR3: CASSLTGTNTGELFF
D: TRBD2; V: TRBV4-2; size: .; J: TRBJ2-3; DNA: TGTGCCAGCCGACTAGCGGGGGGCCAAACAGATACGCAGTATTTT; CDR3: CASRLAGGQTDTQYF
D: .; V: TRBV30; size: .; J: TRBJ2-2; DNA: TGTGCCTGGAGTGGCTCCGGGGAGCTGTTTTTT; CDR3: CAWSGSGELFF
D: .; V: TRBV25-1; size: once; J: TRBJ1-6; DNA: TGTGCCAGCAAAGGGTATGGCTCACCCCTCCACTTT; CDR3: CASKGYGSPLHF
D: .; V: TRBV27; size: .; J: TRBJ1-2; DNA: TGTGCCAGCAGTTTATCGCGGGGAGGAGGCTACACCTTC; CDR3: CASSLSRGGGYTF
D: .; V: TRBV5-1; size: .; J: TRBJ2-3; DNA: TGCGCCAGCAGCTGGTCTCCCCTCGGGGGAGGCACAGATACGCAGTATTTT; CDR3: CASSWSPLGGGTDTQYF
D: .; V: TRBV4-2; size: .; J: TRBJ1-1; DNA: TGTGCCAGCAGCCAAGCAAGCCCCGGGGCCACTGAAGCTTTCTTT; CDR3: CASSQASPGATEAFF
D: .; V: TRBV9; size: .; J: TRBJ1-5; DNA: TGTGCCAGCAGTGCTGACAGCTCCAATCAGCCCCAGCATTTT; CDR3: CASSADSSNQPQHF
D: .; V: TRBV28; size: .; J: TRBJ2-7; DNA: TGTGCCAGCAGTTTCGTCCGCTACGAGCAGTACTTC; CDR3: CASSFVRYEQYF
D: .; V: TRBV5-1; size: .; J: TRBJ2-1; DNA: TGCGCCAGCAGTTATTCCGGCTACGACAATGAGCAGTTCTTC; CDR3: CASSYSGYDNEQFF
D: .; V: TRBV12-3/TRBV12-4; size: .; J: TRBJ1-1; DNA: TGTGCCAGCAGTAAAGAACAGGTTGAAGCTTTCTTT; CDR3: CASSKEQVEAFF
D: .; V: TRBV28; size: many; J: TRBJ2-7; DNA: TGTGCCAGCAGGCCCGGGACACCCTACGAGCAGTACTTC; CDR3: CASRPGTPYEQYF
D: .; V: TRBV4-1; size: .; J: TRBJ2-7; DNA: TGCGCCAGCAGCCCGTTTTACCTAAAATCCTACGAGCAGTACTTC; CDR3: CASSPFYLKSYEQYF
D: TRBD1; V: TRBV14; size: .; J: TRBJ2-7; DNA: TGTGCCAGCAGCCAAGGGGAGAGAAGAGGGACAGGATTCTTC; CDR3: CASSQGERRGTGFF
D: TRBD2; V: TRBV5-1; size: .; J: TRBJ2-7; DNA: TGCGCCAGCAGCTGGAGCGGGGCAGCTGACTACGAGCAGTACTTC; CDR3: CASSWSGAADYEQYF
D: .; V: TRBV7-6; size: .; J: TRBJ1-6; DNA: TGTGCCAGCAGCTTGTATTCCCTACACAATTCACCCCTCCACTTT; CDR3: CASSLYSLHNSPLHF
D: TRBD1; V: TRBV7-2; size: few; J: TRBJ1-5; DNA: TGTGCCAGCAGCCCCGGGACAGGGACAATGCCCCAGCATTTT; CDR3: CASSPGTGTMPQHF
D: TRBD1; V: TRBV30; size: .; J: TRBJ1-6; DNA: TGTGCCTGGACTAGACAGGGCGGGCCGGGGTCACCCCTCCACTTT; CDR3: CAWTRQGGPGSPLHF
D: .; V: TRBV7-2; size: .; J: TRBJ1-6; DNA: TGTGCCAGCAGCTCCCCCAACAGGTCACCCCTCCACTTT; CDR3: CASSSPNRSPLHF
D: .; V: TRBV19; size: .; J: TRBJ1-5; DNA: TGTGCCAGTAGTAAACAGGGTGGTAATCAGCCCCAGCATTTT; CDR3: CASSKQGGNQPQHF
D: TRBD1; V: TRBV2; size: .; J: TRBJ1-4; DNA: TGTGCCAGCAGTGAAGGGGGACAGGAGGGTGAAAAACTGTTTTTT; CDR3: CASSEGGQEGEKLFF
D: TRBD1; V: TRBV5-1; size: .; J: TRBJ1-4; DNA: TGCGCCAGCAGCTTGGCCGGGACAGGGCCCCCTAATGAAAAACTGTTTTTT; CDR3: CASSLAGTGPPNEKLFF
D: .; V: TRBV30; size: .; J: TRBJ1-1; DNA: TGTGCCTGGACCGTGGGGCAGGGTGATGAAGCTTTCTTT; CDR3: CAWTVGQGDEAFF
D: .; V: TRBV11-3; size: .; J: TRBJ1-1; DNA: TGTGCCAGCAGCTTTACAGGGAGCACTGAAGCTTTCTTT; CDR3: CASSFTGSTEAFF
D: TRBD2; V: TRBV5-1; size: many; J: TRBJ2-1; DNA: TGCGCCAGCAGCTTGGATCCTAGCGGGGGGGATAGTTACAATGAGCAGTTCTTC; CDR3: CASSLDPSGGDSYNEQFF
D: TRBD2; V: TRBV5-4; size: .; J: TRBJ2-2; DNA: TGTGCCAGCAGCCAGACTAGCGGTAACACCGGGGAGCTGTTTTTT; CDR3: CASSQTSGNTGELFF
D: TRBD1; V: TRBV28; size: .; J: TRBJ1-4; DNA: TGTGCCAGCACCGGGGGGACAGGGGGGCGGCGGAAACTGTTTTTT; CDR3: CASTGGTGGRRKLFF
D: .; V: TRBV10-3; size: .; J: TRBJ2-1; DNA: TGTGCCACCCGAACCGCTGAGGGCAATGAGCAGTTCTTC; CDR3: CATRTAEGNEQFF
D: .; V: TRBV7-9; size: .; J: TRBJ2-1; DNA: TGTGCCAGCAGTCCCCCGGGGTATGATGAGCAGTTCTTC; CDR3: CASSPPGYDEQFF
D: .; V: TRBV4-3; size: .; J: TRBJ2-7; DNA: TGCGCCAGCAGCCAAGAACACTCGGGGGTTTCTTACGAGCAGTACTTC; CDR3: CASSQEHSGVSYEQYF
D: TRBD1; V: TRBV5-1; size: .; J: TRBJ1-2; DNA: TGCGCCAGCAGCTCACTGGGACAGGGATACTATGGCTACACCTTC; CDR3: CASSSLGQGYYGYTF
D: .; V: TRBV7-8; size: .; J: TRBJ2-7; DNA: TGTGCCAGCAGCACTCGGGACACCCCGGTCGACTTC; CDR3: CASSTRDTPVDF
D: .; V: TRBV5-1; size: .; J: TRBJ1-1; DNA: TGCGCCAGCAGCTTGGGAACGTCTGGGGCTTTCTTT; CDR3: CASSLGTSGAFF
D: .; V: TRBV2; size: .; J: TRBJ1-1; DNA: TGTGCCAGCAGTGGAGAGCGGCCTGAAGCTTTCTTT; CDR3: CASSGERPEAFF
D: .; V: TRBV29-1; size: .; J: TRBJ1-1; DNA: TGCAGCGTTGTCCCCCAGGGAGATTCAGTCGAAGCTTTCTTT; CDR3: CSVVPQGDSVEAFF
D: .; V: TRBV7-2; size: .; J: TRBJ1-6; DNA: TGTGCCAGCAGCTTGGTACTTTCTAATAATTCACCCCTCCACTTT; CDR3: CASSLVLSNNSPLHF
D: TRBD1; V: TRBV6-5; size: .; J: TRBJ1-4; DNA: TGTGCCAGCAGTCCCCGACAGGGTAATGAAAAACTGTTTTTT; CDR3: CASSPRQGNEKLFF
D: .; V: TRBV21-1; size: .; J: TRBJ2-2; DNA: TGTGCCAGCAGCAAAGCGTGTGCCGGCGGGGAGCTGTTTTTT; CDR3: CASSKACAGGELFF
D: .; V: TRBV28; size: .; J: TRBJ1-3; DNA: TGTGCCAGCAGTTCCTCACAGGGTGGGTCTGGAAACACCATATATTTT; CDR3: CASSSSQGGSGNTIYF
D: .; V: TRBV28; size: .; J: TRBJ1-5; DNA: TGTGCCAGCAGTTTACCGAGAGCGAACAATCAGCCCCAGCATTTT; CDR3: CASSLPRANNQPQHF
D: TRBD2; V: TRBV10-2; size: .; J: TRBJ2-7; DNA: TGCGCCAGCAGTGAGGTAGCGGGAGCTTTCCACGAGCAGTACTTC; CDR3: CASSEVAGAFHEQYF
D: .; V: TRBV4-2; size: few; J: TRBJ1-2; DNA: TGTGCCAGCAGCCAAGAAGGCAAAGGCCAAGCTAACTATGGCTACACCTTC; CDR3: CASSQEGKGQANYGYTF
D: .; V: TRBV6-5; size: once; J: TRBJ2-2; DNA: TGTGCCACCAAGATCCAGGGGAGGACCACCGGGGAGCTGTTTTTT; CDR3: CATKIQGRTTGELFF
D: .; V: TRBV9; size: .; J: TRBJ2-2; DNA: TGTGCCAGCAGCAAAACCCTAGACTCGTTCACCGGGGAGCTGTTTTTT; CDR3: CASSKTLDSFTGELFF
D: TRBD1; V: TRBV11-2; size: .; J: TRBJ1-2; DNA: TGTGCCAGCAGCCCTGACAGGGGTCGAGGCTACACCTTC; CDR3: CASSPDRGRGYTF
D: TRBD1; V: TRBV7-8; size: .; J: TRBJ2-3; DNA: TGTGCCAGCAGCCGGGGACAGACAGATACGCAGTATTTT; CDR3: CASSRGQTDTQYF
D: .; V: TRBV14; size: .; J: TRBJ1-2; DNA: TGTGCCAGCAGCCAAGTACCGGCCCTCTTTGGCTACACCTTC; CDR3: CASSQVPALFGYTF